This T cell receptor beta chain was captured by sequencing in a study of OX40 agonist ivuxolimab in advanced cancers. Study conclusions and caveats: In the 0.1 to 3.0 mg/kg range, CD4+ and CD8+ blood T cells had expanded clonally by week 6. More expanded clones were seen, on average, in CD8+ T cells than in CD4+.

Germline CDR1 is SQVTM and CDR2 is ANQGSEA. The CDR3 runs 15 residues. V was cut by 0 bases and J by 4 bases, with 16 bases left in between. Clones were sequenced by immunoSEQ multiplex PCR, and TCRdb holds only the in-frame ones, with some missing. The sample records about 69,000 clones, over 60% being singletons. Autoimmune disease history or systemic immunosuppression meant exclusion. To note about this clone: No antigen is known for it.

The receptor was isolated from an adult with an advanced solid tumor such as melanoma, head and neck, liver or kidney cancer. The rearrangement joins TRBV29-1 to TRBJ2-7; possible D gene TRBD1, 6 bases. This sample comprised CD4+ or CD8+ T cells sorted from blood, obtained in a trial of the OX40 agonist ivuxolimab. The CDR3, as DNA: TGCAGCGTTGAAGAGCGAGGACAGTTCCGTTACGAGCAGTACTTC. Protein: CSVEERGQFRYEQYF.